These 24 T cell receptor beta chains share one sample of origin, sequenced in a study of beta chain features in type 1 diabetes. Whole-study findings and limits: A moderate, significant TCRB CDR3 shortening appeared in type 1 diabetes across four CD4+ subsets.

For these TCRs, the target antigens are not known. What was sequenced were expressed TCRB transcripts, since all of the isolated RNA had been reverse transcribed. Some clones are missing from TCRdb's copy, which holds only in-frame ones; the method was immunoSEQ multiplex PCR. In the table there are roughly 300,000 clones, 14% of which are singletons. Input material: naive CD4+ T cells from blood. The receptors shown here come from a young man with type 1 diabetes.

The rearrangement links TRBV14 to TRBJ2-1; TRBD1 is a possible D gene (5 bases). Deletions cut 5 bases from V and 2 bases from J, with 16 bases between. Germline V gene sequence: CDR1 SGHDN, CDR2 FVKESK. This CDR3 is built from 16 residues. CDR3 in amino acids: CASSGRQWAAYNEQFF. In DNA, the CDR3 is TGTGCCAGCAGCGGACGACAGTGGGCGGCCTACAATGAGCAGTTCTTC.

The chain joins TRBV5-1 to TRBJ2-7, with 7 bases identical to TRBD1. This CDR3 has 17 residues. Germline loops: CDR1 SGHRS, CDR2 YFSETQ. J lost 3 bases, V lost 1 base, and 13 bases had no gene match. This CDR3 is CASSLSRGGASFYEQYF. The DNA of the CDR3 is TGCGCCAGCAGCTTGAGTCGAGGGGGCGCCTCATTCTACGAGCAGTACTTC.

Details on this clone: Other DNA sequences in this sample translate to the same CDR3. V and J are TRBV18 and TRBJ2-3; maybe TRBD1 (6 bases). V lost 3 bases and J 1 base, leaving 8 bases between the germline ends. Germline V lookup: CDR1 KGHSH, CDR2 LQKENI. This CDR3 is 14 amino acids long. Written as DNA, the CDR3 is TGTGCCAGCTCACCGTGGACAGGCACAGATACGCAGTATTTT. It translates to CASSPWTGTDTQYF.

This clone was observed a few times. The chain employs TRBV6-1 and TRBJ2-1; the match to TRBD2 covers 12 bases. Germline V lookup: CDR1 MNHNS, CDR2 SASEGT. This CDR3 region has 17 residues. After removal of 4 bases from V and 9 bases from J, the junction contained 13 bases not matched to a gene. The CDR3 sequence is CASSGTRGRLAGAEQFF. The CDR3 bases are TGTGCCAGCAGTGGCACTAGGGGGAGACTAGCGGGGGCTGAGCAGTTCTTC.

The genes are TRBV7-9 and TRBJ2-7; 9 nucleotides align to TRBD2. CDR3 length: 15 residues. V lost 5 bases, J lost 0 bases, and 5 bases stayed unmatched. CDR1 SEHNR and CDR2 FQNEAQ come from the germline V gene (reference sequence). CDR3 loop: CASSQISGSSYEQYF. CDR3 nucleotide sequence: TGTGCCAGCAGCCAAATTAGCGGGAGCTCCTACGAGCAGTACTTC.

The sample holds a few counts of this clone. The chain recombines TRBV10-3 with TRBJ2-7, with TRBD1 matching 8 bases. Per the germline V gene, CDR1 is ENHRY and CDR2 is SYGVKD. The CDR3 loop spans 14 amino acids. The ends lost 4 bases at V and 6 bases at J; junction bases unmatched: 8. The CDR3 DNA is TGTGCCATCAGTGTGGACAGGGATCTTGGCGAGCAGTACTTC. Translated, it gives CAISVDRDLGEQYF.

The rearrangement joins TRBV7-2 to TRBJ2-7, with D unresolved. The germline V gene has CDR1 SGHTA and CDR2 FQGNSA. There are 14 residues in the CDR3. V lost 3 bases to trimming and J lost 0 bases, with 9 bases between them. CDR3 in amino acids: CASSFSDPSYEQYF. CDR3 DNA sequence: TGTGCCAGCAGCTTTTCAGATCCCTCCTACGAGCAGTACTTC.

This clone was counted between two and nine times. V usage is TRBV25-1 and J usage is TRBJ2-7; 9 bases map to TRBD1. The V gene end was trimmed by 1 base and the J gene end by 3 bases; junction bases not matched to a gene: 7. This CDR3 spans 16 amino acids. CDR1 and CDR2 from the germline V gene are MGHDK and SYGVNS. CDR3 in amino acids: CASSEWGTGTFYEQYF. DNA for the CDR3: TGTGCCAGCAGTGAATGGGGGACAGGGACTTTCTACGAGCAGTACTTC.

The rearrangement uses TRBV7-3 and TRBJ2-7, with 10 nucleotides matching TRBD2. Looked up from germline, CDR1 is SGHTA and CDR2 is FQGTGA. This CDR3 contains 16 residues. V was pared by 2 bases and J by 3 bases, with 7 bases of the junction left unmatched. The CDR3 nucleotides are TGTGCCAGCAGCTTAGGGCCTAGCGGGAGCGGCTACGAGCAGTACTTC. It encodes CASSLGPSGSGYEQYF.

This clone was seen more than once but under ten times. The chain combines TRBV5-4 with TRBJ1-1, with D possibly being TRBD1 (5 bases). The V gene's germline CDR1 is SGHNT and CDR2 YYREEE (reference sequence). The germline V and J ends were trimmed by 6 bases and 0 bases, with 15 bases remaining between them. The CDR3 loop spans 15 amino acids. The CDR3 spells CASTRVLGMNTEAFF. As DNA, the CDR3 is TGTGCCAGCACCAGGGTTCTTGGGATGAACACTGAAGCTTTCTTT.

This clone was counted between two and nine times. This sample includes further DNA sequences coding for the same CDR3. The gene calls are TRBV30 and TRBJ1-1; no clear D gene. The V gene lost 2 bases and the J gene lost 1 base, with 8 bases spanning the gap. Germline V lookup: CDR1 GTSNPN, CDR2 SVGIG (reference sequence). CDR3 length: 13 amino acids. This chain's CDR3 is CAWSRQENTEAFF. The CDR3, as DNA: TGTGCCTGGAGTAGGCAGGAGAACACTGAAGCTTTCTTT.

This clone turned up a few times. The chain couples TRBV29-1 to TRBJ1-1, with a weak D call TRBD1 (6 bases). This CDR3 comprises 12 residues. V lost 5 bases and J lost 4, with 11 bases in between. CDR1 is SQVTM and CDR2 is ANQGSEA in the germline V gene. The CDR3 DNA reads as TGCAGCGTTCAGGGGCCCGGCACTGAAGCTTTCTTT. It is translated as CSVQGPGTEAFF.

CDR3 sequence: CASSITSVDSYEQYF. The CDR3, as DNA: TGTGCCAGTAGTATTACTAGCGTGGACTCCTACGAGCAGTACTTC. This chain links TRBV19 with TRBJ2-7; 7 nucleotides line up with TRBD2. The CDR3 spans 15 residues. Losses at the gene ends were 3 bases for V and 0 bases for J; bases not matched to a gene: 5. Germline-derived CDR1 and CDR2 are LNHDA and SQIVND (reference sequence).

The chain employs TRBV12-5 and TRBJ2-5; D is possibly TRBD2 (5 bases). This CDR3 has 16 residues. V was clipped by 7 bases and J by 1 base, with 19 bases between them. The germline CDR1 and CDR2 sequences are LGHNT and FRNRAP. CDR3 coding DNA: TGTGCTAGTGCTACCGGGATCGCAGGACCCCAAGAGACCCAGTACTTC. Translation gives CASATGIAGPQETQYF.

J is TRBJ1-1 and V is TRBV28, with 7 bases lining up with TRBD1. Trimming removed 6 bases from V and 1 base from J; junction bases left unmatched: 2. The germline V gene encodes CDR1 MDHEN and CDR2 SYDVKM. The CDR3 totals 13 residues. The CDR3 spells CASSRQGNTEAFF. In nucleotides, the CDR3 is TGTGCCAGCAGCCGACAGGGGAACACTGAAGCTTTCTTT.

This clone was seen a few times. The rearrangement uses TRBV27 and TRBJ2-7; no clear D. This CDR3 has 15 residues. The V and J ends lost 0 bases and 0 bases respectively, with 9 bases between them. Per the germline V gene, CDR1 is MNHEY and CDR2 is SMNVEV (reference sequence). The CDR3 DNA follows: TGTGCCAGCAGTTTATCGGCGGCAAACTCCTACGAGCAGTACTTC. Residues: CASSLSAANSYEQYF.

The rearrangement links TRBV5-1 to TRBJ1-1, with 7 bases identical to TRBD1. This CDR3 contains 14 residues. Trimming removed 4 bases from V and 0 bases from J; junction bases left unmatched: 3. Germline V lookup: CDR1 SGHRS, CDR2 YFSETQ. CDR3 sequence reads: CASSDRAMNTEAFF. The CDR3 nucleotides are TGCGCCAGCAGCGACAGGGCTATGAACACTGAAGCTTTCTTT.

This clone was counted a few times. The J gene is TRBJ2-7, the V gene TRBV28; no clear D gene. This CDR3 contains 13 residues. V lost 7 bases and J lost 5, with 15 bases in between. Germline V gene lookup returns CDR1 MDHEN and CDR2 SYDVKM. CDR3 in amino acids: CASNPPSSDEQYF. The CDR3 nucleotides are TGTGCCAGCAACCCTCCTAGTTCCGACGAGCAGTACTTC.

This clone has just a few counts. This chain joins TRBV28 and TRBJ2-5; TRBD2 agrees at 13 bases. Per the germline V gene, CDR1 is MDHEN and CDR2 is SYDVKM. This CDR3 comprises 15 residues. The J segment lost 3 bases and the V segment lost 5 bases, leaving 3 bases of the junction unmatched. In DNA form, the CDR3 reads TGTGCCAGCAGTACACTAGCGGGAGGGGAAGAGACCCAGTACTTC. Amino acids: CASSTLAGGEETQYF. The whole variable domain, remainder taken from reference TRBV28 and TRBJ2-5, is DVKVTQSSRYLVKRTGEKVFLECVQDMDHENMFWYRQDPGLGLRLIYFSYDVKMKEKGDIPEGYSVSREKKERFSLILESASTNQTSMYLCASSTLAGGEETQYFGPGTRLLVL.

This clone was seen a few times. This chain links TRBV19 with TRBJ2-3; D is uncertain. V was trimmed by 1 base and J by 3 bases, leaving 8 bases between them. The CDR3 spans 14 residues. Looked up from germline, CDR1 is LNHDA and CDR2 is SQIVND (reference sequence). In nucleotides, the CDR3 is TGTGCCAGTAGTATAGTGGCTGTGACAGATACGCAGTATTTT. It translates to CASSIVAVTDTQYF.

This clone appeared a few times. The genes are TRBV6-6 and TRBJ2-1; 8 positions agree with TRBD1. CDR1 and CDR2 from the germline V gene are MNHNY and SVGAGI (reference sequence). The CDR3 runs to 13 residues. V lost 0 bases and J lost 15; bases outside the gene matches: 7. This chain's CDR3 is CASSYSRRDRWFF. In nucleotides, the CDR3 is TGTGCCAGCAGTTACTCGCGGCGGGACAGGTGGTTCTTC.

This clone was observed a handful of times. The chain combines TRBV2 with TRBJ2-1; 10 bases are a match to TRBD2. The CDR3 runs 15 residues. Germline CDR1 SNHLY, CDR2 FYNNEI. Losses at the gene ends were 5 bases for V and 7 bases for J; bases not matched to a gene: 8. The DNA of the CDR3 is TGTGCCAGCAGTAGAGGACTAGCGGCTAGGAATGAGCAGTTCTTC. It codes for CASSRGLAARNEQFF.

For the CDR3, the DNA is TGCAGCGTTGAAGGGAGGACAGGGGGCAACTTCTATGGCTACACCTTC. This encodes CSVEGRTGGNFYGYTF. The rearrangement links TRBV29-1 to TRBJ1-2, with TRBD1 identical over 11 bases. With V trimmed by 1 base and J by 4 bases, 8 bases remained unmatched. CDR3 length equals 16 residues. Germline CDR1 and CDR2: SQVTM and ANQGSEA.

The rearrangement joins TRBV30 to TRBJ1-5; D might be TRBD1 (6 bases). There are 13 residues in the CDR3. Germline CDR1 reads GTSNPN; CDR2 reads SVGIG (reference sequence). The V and J ends lost 2 bases and 4 bases respectively, with 9 bases between them. The CDR3, as DNA: TGTGCCTGGAGTTTGAGGGGGAATCAGCCCCAGCATTTT. Its protein product is CAWSLRGNQPQHF.